Listed here are 25 T cell receptor beta chains from one sample, sequenced in a study of blood T cell repertoires in COVID-19. Libraries were prepared by immunoSEQ multiplex PCR; TCRdb keeps only in-frame clonotypes and omits some of them. The sample consists of around 300,000 clones, about 83% of them appearing once. The specimen sequenced was PBMCs or T cells enriched from blood (not recorded which). These receptors were obtained from a woman aged 40-49 years who had recovered from COVID-19.

This clone has a handful of counts. The chain employs TRBV7-2 and TRBJ1-2; D is perhaps TRBD1 (6 bases). Looked up from germline, CDR1 is SGHTA and CDR2 is FQGNSA. The germline V and J ends were trimmed by 1 base and 4 bases, with 13 bases remaining between them. This CDR3 is 15 amino acids long. The CDR3 protein is CASSLGGVRGYGYTF. Written as DNA, the CDR3 is TGTGCCAGCAGCTTAGGAGGGGTCAGGGGCTATGGCTACACCTTC.

The rearrangement uses TRBV7-9 and TRBJ2-7; TRBD2 is a possible D gene (5 bases). The V gene lost 1 base and the J gene lost 5 bases, with 9 bases spanning the gap. The CDR3 consists of 13 residues. Per the germline V gene, CDR1 is SEHNR and CDR2 is FQNEAQ (reference sequence). CDR3 sequence reads: CASSLGGLNEQYF. CDR3 sequence (DNA): TGTGCCAGCAGCTTAGGCGGACTGAACGAGCAGTACTTC.

In this sample, this clone turned up many times. The CDR3 loop is CASSLPGLAGDTQYF. In nucleotides, the CDR3 is TGTGCCAGCAGCTTACCGGGACTAGCGGGAGATACGCAGTATTTT. V is TRBV7-9 and J is TRBJ2-3, with TRBD2 matching over 12 bases. CDR3 length: 15 amino acids. Unmatched junction bases numbered 2, after V lost 2 bases and J lost 5 bases. Germline assignment: CDR1 SEHNR and CDR2 FQNEAQ (reference sequence).

This clone was seen only a few times. The V gene is TRBV2, the J gene TRBJ1-5; D is uncertain. This CDR3 comprises 15 residues. Germline V CDR1 and CDR2: SNHLY, FYNNEI. Deletions cut 2 bases from V and 6 bases from J, with 14 bases between. As DNA, the CDR3 is TGTGCCAGCAGTGAACACGTACGGGGTAGTCAGCCCCAGCATTTT. It specifies CASSEHVRGSQPQHF.

The gene calls are TRBV18 and TRBJ1-3; D is unresolved. The V end was cut by 6 bases, the J end by 0 bases, with 12 bases between. The CDR3 consists of 15 residues. Germline assignment: CDR1 KGHSH and CDR2 LQKENI. This CDR3 reads CASSSDIHSGNTIYF. The CDR3 DNA follows: TGTGCCAGCTCGTCTGACATCCACTCTGGAAACACCATATATTTT.

This clone was observed a single time. The chain links TRBV28 to TRBJ1-3; possible D gene TRBD1, 6 bases. Germline CDR1 and CDR2: MDHEN and SYDVKM. V gave up 5 bases and J gave up 4 bases, with 12 bases separating them. The CDR3 runs 14 residues. The DNA of the CDR3 is TGTGCCAGCAGTCGTCGGACAGCAGGAAACACCATATATTTT. It translates to CASSRRTAGNTIYF.

The chain has TRBV12-3 or TRBV12-4 and TRBJ2-7; TRBD2 is a possible D gene (5 bases). V gave up 5 bases and J gave up 6 bases, with 8 bases separating them. The CDR3 length is 11 residues. The CDR3 here is CASSRRFEQYF. CDR3 DNA: TGTGCCAGCAGTCGGAGGTTCGAGCAGTACTTC.

J is TRBJ2-1 and V is TRBV4-1; TRBD2 matches at 14 bases. The CDR3 has 19 amino acids. V was clipped by 1 base and J by 4 bases; unmatched bases: 9. Looked up from germline, CDR1 is MGHRA and CDR2 is YSYEKL. The CDR3 sequence: CASSQALGLAGVDYNEQFF. CDR3 bases: TGCGCCAGCAGCCAAGCATTGGGACTAGCGGGAGTGGATTACAATGAGCAGTTCTTC.

The V gene is TRBV7-3, the J gene TRBJ2-1, with 7 bases matching TRBD2. The germline gives CDR1 SGHTA, CDR2 FQGTGA. V gave up 2 bases and J gave up 0 bases; unmatched junction bases: 1. The CDR3 totals 15 residues. CDR3 nucleotide sequence: TGTGCCAGCAGCTTAGCGGGGGACTCCTACAATGAGCAGTTCTTC. This translates into CASSLAGDSYNEQFF.

This chain uses TRBV25-1 with TRBJ2-7; 9 positions agree with TRBD2. This CDR3 is 18 amino acids long. CDR1 and CDR2 (germline): MGHDK, SYGVNS. Trimming removed 2 bases from V and 3 bases from J; junction bases left unmatched: 14. The CDR3, as DNA: TGTGCCAGCAGTGAACGCGCAATTTCTAGCGGGGCCCACTACGAGCAGTACTTC. As protein: CASSERAISSGAHYEQYF.

This clone occurred a few times. This chain joins TRBV5-1 and TRBJ2-7; unclear D gene. V dropped 0 bases and J dropped 0 bases, with 7 bases sitting between them. The CDR3 runs 14 residues. The germline CDR1 and CDR2 sequences are SGHRS and YFSETQ. CDR3 in amino acids: CASSLVSPSYEQYF. CDR3 in DNA: TGCGCCAGCAGCTTGGTTAGCCCCTCCTACGAGCAGTACTTC.

CDR3 amino acids: CASRPTGGGNQPQHF. In DNA, the CDR3 is TGTGCCAGCAGACCCACAGGGGGGGGCAATCAGCCCCAGCATTTT. The genes are TRBV6-5 and TRBJ1-5, with 8 bases identical to TRBD1. Germline V gene sequence: CDR1 MNHEY, CDR2 SVGAGI. The CDR3 totals 15 residues. Trimming took 6 bases from V and 2 from J; bases not matched to a gene: 6.

This chain connects TRBV28 to TRBJ1-1; no clear D. This CDR3 region has 11 residues. Germline lookup yields CDR1 MDHEN and CDR2 SYDVKM. V lost 6 bases and J 8 bases, leaving 10 bases between the germline ends. The CDR3 nucleotides are TGTGCCAGCAGAGGAGCGCAGGAAGCTTTCTTT. Amino acids: CASRGAQEAFF.

The V and J genes are TRBV7-2 and TRBJ2-3; 7 bases map to TRBD2. This CDR3 has 17 amino acids. The ends lost 5 bases at V and 4 bases at J; junction bases unmatched: 15. The germline V gene encodes CDR1 SGHTA and CDR2 FQGNSA. In DNA, the CDR3 is TGTGCCAGCAGCCTGGACGGCTACGGGAGGCGGGCAGATACGCAGTATTTT. Its protein is CASSLDGYGRRADTQYF.

The gene calls are TRBV7-2 and TRBJ1-4, with 8 bases aligning to TRBD1. The CDR3 loop spans 17 amino acids. Looked up from germline, CDR1 is SGHTA and CDR2 is FQGNSA. J lost 0 bases, V lost 5 bases, and 8 bases had no gene match. The CDR3 coding sequence is TGTGCCAGCAGCCCCGGACAGGGAACCACAACTAATGAAAAACTGTTTTTT. This encodes CASSPGQGTTTNEKLFF.

The V and J genes are TRBV5-1 and TRBJ2-3, with D tentatively TRBD2 (6 bases). Trimming stripped 6 bases from V and 4 bases from J, with 24 bases between. Germline V gives CDR1 SGHRS, CDR2 YFSETQ. There are 17 residues in the CDR3. The CDR3 sequence: CASNEATRAIGADTQYF. The CDR3 DNA reads as TGCGCCAGCAACGAGGCGACTAGAGCAATTGGCGCAGATACGCAGTATTTT.

This sequence joins TRBV3-1 (or the pseudogene TRBV3-2) and TRBJ1-2; no clear D gene. CDR1 is LGHDT and CDR2 is YNNKEL in the germline V gene (reference sequence). Trimming stripped 5 bases from V and 1 base from J, with 8 bases between. The CDR3 is 13 amino acids. The CDR3 DNA sequence: TGTGCCAGCAGCGACTCGGGTAACTATGGCTACACCTTC. It translates to CASSDSGNYGYTF.

V is TRBV28 and J is TRBJ1-3; 8 nucleotides line up with TRBD1. Germline V CDR1 and CDR2: MDHEN, SYDVKM. V dropped 6 bases and J dropped 2; count of bases not matched to a gene: 6. This CDR3 spans 15 amino acids. CDR3 loop: CASSPRGQAGNTIYF. DNA of the CDR3: TGTGCCAGCAGCCCCAGGGGACAGGCTGGAAACACCATATATTTT.

The rearrangement uses TRBV7-8 and TRBJ1-5, with TRBD1 identical over 11 bases. This CDR3 region has 18 residues. CDR1 is SGHVS and CDR2 is FQNEAQ in the germline V gene. Unmatched junction bases numbered 9, after V lost 3 bases and J lost 2 bases. CDR3 in amino acids: CASSLGDRGVYGNQPQHF. The CDR3 bases are TGTGCCAGCAGCTTGGGGGACAGGGGGGTTTATGGCAATCAGCCCCAGCATTTT.

A few counts support this clone. The CDR3 region is CASKWLAGEDETQYF. DNA for the CDR3: TGCGCCAGCAAATGGCTAGCGGGAGAGGATGAGACCCAGTACTTC. The rearrangement uses TRBV5-1 and TRBJ2-5, with 10 positions matching TRBD2. V shed 6 bases, J shed 5 bases, and the junction held 10 bases outside the gene matches. The CDR3 is made up of 15 amino acids. From germline, CDR1 is SGHRS and CDR2 YFSETQ.

The chain recombines TRBV6-2 or TRBV6-3 with TRBJ2-7; TRBD2 agrees at 8 bases. The V segment lost 0 bases and the J segment 3 bases; nucleotides outside the gene matches: 10. CDR3 length equals 17 residues. Germline V gene lookup returns CDR1 MNHEY and CDR2 SVGEGT. The CDR3 DNA reads TGTGCCAGCAGTTACTCGATGGGTCTAGCGGGCGACTACGAGCAGTACTTC. Its translation: CASSYSMGLAGDYEQYF.

This chain links TRBV18 with TRBJ1-4; TRBD1 aligns across 9 bases. The CDR3 covers 17 residues. The J segment lost 0 bases and the V segment lost 1 base, leaving 3 bases of the junction unmatched. Germline-derived CDR1 and CDR2 are KGHSH and LQKENI. The CDR3 nucleotides read TGTGCCAGCTCACCACGAACAGGGGGCGCAACTAATGAAAAACTGTTTTTT. Translating gives CASSPRTGGATNEKLFF.

V and J are TRBV19 and TRBJ2-1; 11 bases agree with TRBD2. After removal of 5 bases from V and 6 bases from J, the junction contained 6 bases not matched to a gene. The CDR3 contains 15 residues. CDR1 and CDR2 from the germline V gene are LNHDA and SQIVND (reference sequence). The CDR3 bases are TGTGCCAGTAGTGCCCTTAGCGGGAGGGGCAATGAGCAGTTCTTC. Residues: CASSALSGRGNEQFF.

This sequence joins TRBV6-5 and TRBJ2-1; D gene uncertain. CDR3 length equals 16 residues. The germline V and J ends were trimmed by 4 bases and 0 bases, with 13 bases remaining between them. Germline V CDR1 and CDR2: MNHEY, SVGAGI. The CDR3 region has the DNA TGTGCCAGCAGTTCCGCCGCTGTTAGCTCCTACAATGAGCAGTTCTTC. Protein sequence: CASSSAAVSSYNEQFF.

This chain uses TRBV19 with TRBJ2-2, with 9 bases aligning to TRBD2. V was pared by 5 bases and J by 9 bases, with 10 bases of the junction left unmatched. Germline lookup yields CDR1 LNHDA and CDR2 SQIVND (reference sequence). The CDR3 contains 15 residues. The CDR3 nucleotides read TGTGCCAGTAGTTCCCTAGGGACTAGCCGGCGGGAGCTGTTTTTT. As protein: CASSSLGTSRRELFF.